These 13 T cell receptor beta chains originate from one sample sequenced in a study of PD-L1 blockade in urothelial cancer (dated by TCRdb to 2016 to 2017). The library was generated by the immunoSEQ multiplex PCR assay. This is the immuneACCESS table as TCRdb keeps it, with only in-frame sequences that have V and J called. A part of the clones is gone; compared with another copy, unresolved V genes explain less than half, and the rest is unexplained. A total of about 90,000 clones appear in this sample, 90% to 95% of them only once. The ten biggest clones cover 8.5% to 9.5% of the sample. The sample consisted of PBMCs, taken around atezolizumab (anti-PD-L1) treatment. The receptors here all came from a man between 60 and 75 years old with urothelial cancer.

V is TRBV6-6 and J is TRBJ2-3, with TRBD2 matching over 7 bases. The CDR3 is 15 amino acids. V shed 7 bases and J 6 bases; nucleotides not matched to a gene: 13. The germline V gene has CDR1 MNHNY and CDR2 SVGAGI (reference sequence). The CDR3 loop is CASNANSGAWDTQYF. For the CDR3, the DNA is TGTGCCAGCAACGCGAACAGCGGGGCCTGGGATACGCAGTATTTT.

CDR3 protein: CASRRASGAGYEQYF. Written as DNA, the CDR3 is TGCGCCAGCAGAAGAGCGAGCGGAGCGGGCTACGAGCAGTACTTC. J is TRBJ2-7 and V is TRBV5-1, with a tentative D call TRBD2 (6 bases). CDR3 size: 15 residues. Germline V lookup: CDR1 SGHRS, CDR2 YFSETQ. V lost 5 bases to trimming and J lost 3 bases, with 18 bases between them.

This clone was observed many times. The chain employs TRBV4-1 and TRBJ2-7; the match to TRBD1 covers 8 bases. Germline V lookup: CDR1 MGHRA, CDR2 YSYEKL. V was pared by 3 bases and J by 3 bases, with 13 bases of the junction left unmatched. This CDR3 contains 17 residues. The CDR3 nucleotides read TGCGCCAGCAGCCAGGAGACCTTGACAGGGGCGAGCTACGAGCAGTACTTC. It codes for CASSQETLTGASYEQYF.

This sequence joins TRBV10-1 and TRBJ2-1; no definite D call. V dropped 4 bases and J dropped 12 bases, with 10 bases sitting between them. CDR3 length equals 11 residues. CDR1 and CDR2 from the germline V gene are WNHNN and SYGVQD (reference sequence). The CDR3 region is CASSGSRRQFF. The DNA for the CDR3 is TGCGCCAGCAGTGGAAGTCGGAGGCAGTTCTTC.

The rearrangement joins TRBV19 to TRBJ1-5; tentatively, D is TRBD1 (6 bases). CDR1 LNHDA and CDR2 SQIVND come from the germline V gene (reference sequence). Trimming left V 2 bases short and J 0 bases short, with 11 bases between. CDR3 length: 16 amino acids. This CDR3 is CASSISGTLSNQPQHF. The CDR3 region has the DNA TGTGCCAGTAGTATATCCGGGACACTTAGCAATCAGCCCCAGCATTTT.

The chain joins TRBV5-5 to TRBJ1-3; D gene uncertain. Trimming cost V 4 bases and J 0 bases, with 14 bases left between them. The CDR3 has 16 amino acids. Looked up from germline, CDR1 is SGHKS and CDR2 is YYEKEE (reference sequence). CDR3 loop: CASSLPEASSGNTIYF. Here the CDR3 DNA reads TGTGCCAGCAGCCTCCCCGAGGCAAGCTCTGGAAACACCATATATTTT.

This chain joins TRBV10-3 and TRBJ2-2, with D unresolved. With 6 bases removed from V and 0 bases from J, the gap between germline ends came to 8 bases. Germline CDR1 reads ENHRY; CDR2 reads SYGVKD. The CDR3 is made up of 14 amino acids. CDR3 region: CAIRLYSNTGELFF. CDR3 nucleotides: TGTGCCATCAGACTATATTCGAACACCGGGGAGCTGTTTTTT.

The chain couples TRBV11-3 to TRBJ2-7; 7 bases line up with TRBD2. V shed 1 base and J 1 base; nucleotides not matched to a gene: 4. CDR1 SGHNT and CDR2 YENEEA come from the germline V gene. CDR3 size: 15 residues. The CDR3 nucleotides are TGTGCCAGCAGCTTAGGCCGGGAGGCTTCCTACGAGCAGTACTTC. It is translated as CASSLGREASYEQYF. The whole variable domain, filled in from reference TRBV11-3 and TRBJ2-7, reads EAGVVQSPRYKIIEKKQPVAFWCNPISGHNTLYWYLQNLGQGPELLIRYENEEAVDDSQLPKDRFSAERLKGVDSTLKIQPAELGDSAVYLCASSLGREASYEQYFGPGTRLTVT.

This chain joins TRBV7-2 and TRBJ2-7; 7 bases agree with TRBD2. V lost 5 bases, J lost 3 bases, and 4 bases stayed unmatched. The CDR3 covers 13 residues. Germline loops: CDR1 SGHTA, CDR2 FQGNSA. This chain's CDR3 is CASSIGTNYEQYF. In DNA, the CDR3 is TGTGCCAGCAGCATAGGGACTAACTACGAGCAGTACTTC.

J is TRBJ2-5 and V is TRBV7-8; D is unresolved. With 2 bases removed from V and 3 bases from J, the gap between germline ends came to 10 bases. From germline, CDR1 is SGHVS and CDR2 FQNEAQ. CDR3 length: 14 residues. In DNA form, the CDR3 reads TGTGCCAGCAGCTTAATGGCCCCGAAAGAGACCCAGTACTTC. Translating gives CASSLMAPKETQYF. Filled out from reference TRBV7-8 and TRBJ2-5, the complete variable domain reads GAGVSQSPRYKVAKRGQDVALRCDPISGHVSLFWYQQALGQGPEFLTYFQNEAQLDKSGLPSDRFFAERPEGSVSTLKIQRTQQEDSAVYLCASSLMAPKETQYFGPGTRLLVL.

The chain employs TRBV15 and TRBJ2-1, with D uncertain. Germline V gene sequence: CDR1 LNHNV, CDR2 YYDKDF (reference sequence). V lost 5 bases and J 9 bases, leaving 11 bases between the germline ends. This CDR3 contains 12 residues. CDR3 amino acids: CATSADKIEQFF. For the CDR3, the DNA is TGTGCCACCAGCGCTGACAAAATTGAGCAGTTCTTC.

The rearrangement uses TRBV5-4 and TRBJ1-4; no firm D call. Per germline, CDR1 SGHNT and CDR2 YYREEE (reference sequence). V lost 5 bases and J 1 base, leaving 9 bases between the germline ends. The CDR3 length is 14 residues. The CDR3 DNA follows: TGTGCCAGCAGGGCCGGGAGAACTAATGAAAAACTGTTTTTT. The encoded protein is CASRAGRTNEKLFF.

This chain uses TRBV10-3 with TRBJ2-1; 11 positions agree with TRBD2. The CDR3 is made up of 15 amino acids. The V segment lost 3 bases and the J segment 9 bases; nucleotides outside the gene matches: 7. Germline values: CDR1 ENHRY, CDR2 SYGVKD. CDR3 in amino acids: CAISEPTSGSLEQFF. CDR3 DNA: TGTGCCATCAGTGAACCAACTAGCGGGAGCCTTGAGCAGTTCTTC.